These 17 T cell receptor beta chains originate from one sample sequenced in a study of blood T cells in healthy people across ages. The use of a sample-barcoded 5' primer and a J-beta primer mix characterized a second PCR of roughly 6 to 11 cycles. TCRdb processed the 5' RACE reads anew with MiXCR; each CDR3 protein has one entry. The sample yields over a million distinct CDR3 sequences, 59% seen once. The sample consisted of blood. Every receptor here comes from a man between 18 and 29 years old in good health.

The chain recombines TRBV11-2 with TRBJ2-7, with D perhaps matching TRBD1 (5 bases). V was cut by 3 bases and J by 3 bases, with 18 bases left in between. CDR1 SGHAT and CDR2 FQNNGV come from the germline V gene. The CDR3 is made up of 16 amino acids. The CDR3 bases are TGTGCCAGCAGCTTGAATTCTTGGGGCCCTAACTACGAGCAGTACTTC. Amino acid sequence: CASSLNSWGPNYEQYF.

The chain couples TRBV5-1 to TRBJ2-2, with 7 bases matching TRBD1. The CDR3 has 19 residues. Trimming cost V 2 bases and J 6 bases; bases outside gene matches: 19. From germline, CDR1 is SGHRS and CDR2 YFSETQ. The CDR3 coding sequence is TGCGCCAGCAGCTTCCGACAGGGAGCGCGGGTGGGAACACCCGGGGAGCTGTTTTTT. It specifies CASSFRQGARVGTPGELFF.

The sample holds a few counts of this clonotype. V gene TRBV12-5 combines with J gene TRBJ2-1; D might be TRBD1 (5 bases). V was shortened by 4 bases and J by 7 bases, with 20 bases between the two germline ends. The germline V gene encodes CDR1 LGHNT and CDR2 FRNRAP. The CDR3 contains 16 residues. The CDR3, as DNA: TGTGCTAGTGGTTCCCGAGACCAGGGTGGTACTAATGAGCAGTTCTTC. Translated: CASGSRDQGGTNEQFF.

This clonotype was counted a single time. The chain employs TRBV7-2 and TRBJ2-1, with unresolved D. The CDR3 sequence is 15 residues long. The germline V and J ends were trimmed by 3 bases and 0 bases, with 9 bases remaining between them. Germline CDR1 is SGHTA and CDR2 is FQGNSA. The CDR3 loop reads CASSFGSVSYNEQFF. Here the CDR3 DNA reads TGTGCCAGCAGCTTCGGGTCCGTCTCCTACAATGAGCAGTTCTTC.

This clonotype was seen a handful of times. The chain is built from TRBV10-3 and TRBJ2-1; TRBD2 matches at 7 bases. With V trimmed by 4 bases and J by 8 bases, 5 bases remained unmatched. Germline values: CDR1 ENHRY, CDR2 SYGVKD. The CDR3 spans 13 residues. CDR3 sequence: CAISGGGEHEQFF. DNA of the CDR3: TGTGCCATCAGTGGTGGGGGGGAACATGAGCAGTTCTTC.

The chain links TRBV4-3 to TRBJ2-5; possible D gene TRBD1, 6 bases. CDR3 length: 13 amino acids. Trimming took off 1 base at V and 9 bases at J, with 12 bases between the two ends. Germline V CDR1 and CDR2: LGHNA, YSLEER. In DNA form, the CDR3 reads TGCGCCAGCAGCCAAGCCAGGGCAGGGGCCCAGTACTTC. It specifies CASSQARAGAQYF.

V is TRBV5-1 and J is TRBJ2-1; tentative D call: TRBD1 (6 bases). Trimming cost V 5 bases and J 4 bases, with 19 bases left between them. This CDR3 spans 16 amino acids. Germline CDR1 SGHRS, CDR2 YFSETQ. In nucleotides, the CDR3 is TGCGCCAGCAGTTCAACGACAGGATGGGAATACAATGAGCAGTTCTTC. Translation: CASSSTTGWEYNEQFF. Looking up the rest from reference TRBV5-1 and TRBJ2-1 gives the full variable domain: KAGVTQTPRYLIKTRGQQVTLSCSPISGHRSVSWYQQTPGQGLQFLFEYFSETQRNKGNFPGRFSGRQFSNSRSEMNVSTLELGDSALYLCASSSTTGWEYNEQFFGPGTRLTVL.

The chain joins TRBV5-1 to TRBJ2-7, with D tentatively TRBD1 (5 bases). The J call may be incorrect, as the DNA end agrees better with TRBJ2-5. The CDR3 length is 14 residues. Germline lookup yields CDR1 SGHRS and CDR2 YFSETQ. Written as DNA, the CDR3 is TGCGCCAGCAACTCACTGGGGCCGCGAGAGACCCAGTACTTC. Translated: CASNSLGPRETQYF.

J is TRBJ1-1 and V is TRBV6-5; the match to TRBD1 covers 8 bases. The CDR3 is made up of 15 amino acids. Germline V gene lookup returns CDR1 MNHEY and CDR2 SVGAGI. V lost 5 bases, J lost 1 base, and 6 bases stayed unmatched. The CDR3 loop is CASSNDRGRNTEAFF. The CDR3, as DNA: TGTGCCAGCAGTAACGACAGGGGAAGGAACACTGAAGCTTTCTTT.

The chain joins TRBV28 to TRBJ1-5; maybe TRBD1 (5 bases). The CDR3 length is 15 residues. V was shortened by 5 bases and J by 2 bases, with 13 bases between the two germline ends. Germline V gives CDR1 MDHEN, CDR2 SYDVKM. CDR3 residues: CASSPSVGGNQPQHF. The CDR3 DNA follows: TGTGCCAGCAGTCCCTCGGTGGGGGGCAATCAGCCCCAGCATTTT.

V usage is TRBV12-3 or TRBV12-4 and J usage is TRBJ2-4; D is uncertain. The end of the DNA fits TRBJ2-7 better, so the J call may be wrong. This CDR3 contains 14 residues. CDR3 sequence: CASTLGPPPYEQYF. CDR3 nucleotide sequence: TGTGCCAGCACCCTCGGCCCGCCACCTTACGAGCAGTACTTC.

This chain connects TRBV7-9 to TRBJ1-2; tentatively, D is TRBD1 (5 bases). The length of the CDR3 is 12 residues. Trimming shortened V by 3 bases and J by 8 bases, and 10 bases separated the two germline ends. Per the germline V gene, CDR1 is SEHNR and CDR2 is FQNEAQ (reference sequence). In DNA, the CDR3 is TGTGCCAGCAGCTTCAGGGTGTGGGGCTACACCTTC. This translates into CASSFRVWGYTF.

The V gene is TRBV6-6, the J gene TRBJ1-6, with D hard to call. V shed 2 bases and J shed 14 bases, with 13 bases lying between them. The CDR3 totals 13 residues. Germline V CDR1 and CDR2: MNHNY, SVGAGI (reference sequence). CDR3 in DNA: TGTGCCAGCAGTTACCCGCCCTTCACGACCCTCCACTTT. Translating gives CASSYPPFTTLHF.

This clonotype was seen more than once but under ten times. The chain has TRBV7-8 and TRBJ1-4; D is possibly TRBD1 (5 bases). Trimming left V 3 bases short and J 5 bases short, with 10 bases between. Germline V gene sequence: CDR1 SGHVS, CDR2 FQNEAQ. The CDR3 length is 14 residues. The CDR3 reads CASSFRTINEKLFF. In DNA, the CDR3 is TGTGCCAGCAGCTTCCGGACAATAAATGAAAAACTGTTTTTT.

This sequence joins TRBV9 and TRBJ2-7; TRBD2 aligns across 8 bases. The CDR3 has 15 amino acids. The V gene's germline CDR1 is SGDLS and CDR2 YYNGEE. The junction had 8 bases not matched to a gene; V was cut back by 4 bases and J by 2 bases. The CDR3 DNA reads TGTGCCAGCAGCTCCGGGACTAGTTCCGCCTACGAGCAGTACTTC. Protein: CASSSGTSSAYEQYF.

The chain couples TRBV10-3 to TRBJ2-5; 8 bases agree with TRBD2. The CDR3 loop spans 15 amino acids. CDR1 and CDR2 (germline): ENHRY, SYGVKD. V was pared by 10 bases and J by 5 bases, with 15 bases of the junction left unmatched. The CDR3 here is CATQATSGGGETQYF. As DNA, the CDR3 is TGTGCCACCCAGGCAACTAGCGGCGGAGGGGAGACCCAGTACTTC.

This clonotype was detected only a few times. This chain uses TRBV6-2 or TRBV6-3 with TRBJ2-1, with 9 bases matching TRBD2. The CDR3 totals 13 residues. The germline gives CDR1 MNHEY, CDR2 SVGEGT. The J segment lost 14 bases and the V segment lost 7 bases, leaving 12 bases of the junction unmatched. The chain's CDR3 is CASTASGAHWEFF. The CDR3 DNA sequence: TGTGCCAGCACGGCTAGCGGGGCGCACTGGGAGTTCTTC.